This T cell receptor beta chain was captured in a study of Ad26.COV2.S vaccination and SARS-CoV-2 variants. Turning to the study itself: Trial arm assignment for the donor was COV1001 Ad26.COV2.S. General observations from the study: Those who received vaccine or placebo ended up with similar non-spike TCR breadth. Reported findings describe substantial breadth in spike-specific CD8+ and CD4+ T cell responses following vaccination. Among vaccine recipients, spike-specific TCR breadth exceeded that of placebo recipients.

V was shortened by 5 bases and J by 2 bases, with 9 bases between the two germline ends. CDR1 is MNHEY and CDR2 is SMNVEV in the germline V gene (reference sequence). The CDR3 loop spans 13 amino acids. Clones were sequenced by immunoSEQ multiplex PCR, and TCRdb holds only the in-frame ones, with some missing. This table has 330,000 or so clones, 90% appearing once. The sample's treatment: about 20 received Ad26.COV2.S at low or high dose, single or two shots; about 5 received placebo; per-sample allocation not given. Following the first vaccine or placebo injection, samples were taken on day 63. Notes on this clone: Its antigen remains unknown.

The receptor's source is a person aged 18-60 years who received the Ad26.COV2.S COVID-19 vaccine or a placebo. The chain combines TRBV27 with TRBJ1-2, with D possibly being TRBD1 (6 bases). Here the sequenced sample was peripheral blood, taken in a trial of Ad26.COV2.S vaccine versus placebo. In DNA form, the CDR3 reads TGTGCCAGCAGTCGGGACATAAACTATGGCTACACCTTC. The encoded protein is CASSRDINYGYTF.